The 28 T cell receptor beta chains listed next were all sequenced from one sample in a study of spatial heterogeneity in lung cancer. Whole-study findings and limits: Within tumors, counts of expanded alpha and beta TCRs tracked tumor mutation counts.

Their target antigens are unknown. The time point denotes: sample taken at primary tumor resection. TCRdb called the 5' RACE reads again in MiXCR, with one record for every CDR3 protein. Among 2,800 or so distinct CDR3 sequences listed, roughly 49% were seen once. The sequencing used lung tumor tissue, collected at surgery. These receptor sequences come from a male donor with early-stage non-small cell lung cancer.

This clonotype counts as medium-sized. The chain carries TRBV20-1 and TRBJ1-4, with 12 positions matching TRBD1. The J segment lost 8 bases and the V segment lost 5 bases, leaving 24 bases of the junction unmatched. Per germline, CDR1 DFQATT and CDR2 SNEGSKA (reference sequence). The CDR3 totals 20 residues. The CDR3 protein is CSAYRPGTGGEASGYEKLFF. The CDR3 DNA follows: TGCAGTGCTTATCGTCCCGGGACAGGGGGCGAGGCTTCAGGTTACGAAAAACTGTTTTTT.

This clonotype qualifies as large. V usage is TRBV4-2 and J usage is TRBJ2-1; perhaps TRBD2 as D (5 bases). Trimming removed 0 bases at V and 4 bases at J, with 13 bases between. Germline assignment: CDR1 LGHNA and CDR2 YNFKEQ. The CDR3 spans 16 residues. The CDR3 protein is CASSQEGRLLYNEQFF. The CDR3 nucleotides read TGTGCCAGCAGCCAAGAAGGGCGACTACTATACAATGAGCAGTTCTTC.

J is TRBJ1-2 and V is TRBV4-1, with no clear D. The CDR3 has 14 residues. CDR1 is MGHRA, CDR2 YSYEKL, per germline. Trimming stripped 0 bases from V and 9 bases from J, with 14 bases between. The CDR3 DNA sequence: TGCGCCAGCAGCCAAGATGAGCCGGGTCGGCGCTACACCTTC. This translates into CASSQDEPGRRYTF.

The CDR3 nucleotides read TGTGCCAGCAGTTCAGGGGGGACCACAGATACGCAGTATTTT. This translates into CASSSGGTTDTQYF. The chain couples TRBV28 to TRBJ2-3; weak D call: TRBD1 (7 bases). V was pared by 4 bases and J by 2 bases, with 10 bases between. This CDR3 has 14 residues. The germline gives CDR1 MDHEN, CDR2 SYDVKM.

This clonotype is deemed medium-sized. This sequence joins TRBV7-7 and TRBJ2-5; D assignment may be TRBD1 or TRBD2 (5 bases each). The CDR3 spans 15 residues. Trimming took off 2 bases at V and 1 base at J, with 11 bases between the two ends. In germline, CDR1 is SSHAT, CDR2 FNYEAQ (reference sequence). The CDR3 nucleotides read TGTGCCAGCAGCTTAAGGGCAGGGACCCAAGAGACCCAGTACTTC. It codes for CASSLRAGTQETQYF.

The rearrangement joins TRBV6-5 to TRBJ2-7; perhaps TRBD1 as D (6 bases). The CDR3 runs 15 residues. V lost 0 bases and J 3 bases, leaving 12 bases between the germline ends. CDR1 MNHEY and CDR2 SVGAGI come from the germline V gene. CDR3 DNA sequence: TGTGCCAGCAGTTACTCCCCAGGGGTAAGCTACGAGCAGTACTTC. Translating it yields CASSYSPGVSYEQYF.

The CDR3 here is CASSLSGARQPQHF. The CDR3 DNA follows: TGTGCCAGCAGCCTAAGCGGGGCAAGACAGCCCCAGCATTTT. V and J are TRBV7-2 and TRBJ1-5; D perhaps matches TRBD1 (5 bases). The germline V gene encodes CDR1 SGHTA and CDR2 FQGNSA. V was shortened by 5 bases and J by 7 bases, with 15 bases between the two germline ends. CDR3 length: 14 residues.

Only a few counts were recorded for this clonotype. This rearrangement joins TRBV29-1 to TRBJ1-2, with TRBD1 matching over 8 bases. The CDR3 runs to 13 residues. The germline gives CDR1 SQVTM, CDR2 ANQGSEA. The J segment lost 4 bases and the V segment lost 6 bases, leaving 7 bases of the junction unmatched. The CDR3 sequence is CSVESGGGYGYTF. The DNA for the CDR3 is TGCAGCGTCGAATCAGGGGGCGGCTATGGCTACACCTTC.

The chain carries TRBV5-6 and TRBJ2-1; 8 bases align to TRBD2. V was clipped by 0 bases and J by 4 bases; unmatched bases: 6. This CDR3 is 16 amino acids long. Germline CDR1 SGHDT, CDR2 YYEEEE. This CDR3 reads CASSLEGTSLYNEQFF. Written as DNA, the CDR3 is TGTGCCAGCAGCTTGGAAGGGACTAGTCTATACAATGAGCAGTTCTTC.

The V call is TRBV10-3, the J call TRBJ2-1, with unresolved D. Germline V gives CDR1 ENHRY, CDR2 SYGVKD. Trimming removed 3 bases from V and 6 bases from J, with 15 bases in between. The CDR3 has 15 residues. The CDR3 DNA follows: TGTGCCATCAGTGAATCTAGTGGGTTCTCCAATGAGCAGTTCTTC. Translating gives CAISESSGFSNEQFF.

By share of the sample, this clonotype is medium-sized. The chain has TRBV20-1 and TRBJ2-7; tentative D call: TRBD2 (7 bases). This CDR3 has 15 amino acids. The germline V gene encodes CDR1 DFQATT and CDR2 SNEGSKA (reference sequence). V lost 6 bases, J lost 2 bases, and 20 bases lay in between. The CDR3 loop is CSARGPPGGPYEQYF. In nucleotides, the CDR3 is TGCAGTGCCAGGGGCCCTCCGGGAGGCCCCTACGAGCAGTACTTC.

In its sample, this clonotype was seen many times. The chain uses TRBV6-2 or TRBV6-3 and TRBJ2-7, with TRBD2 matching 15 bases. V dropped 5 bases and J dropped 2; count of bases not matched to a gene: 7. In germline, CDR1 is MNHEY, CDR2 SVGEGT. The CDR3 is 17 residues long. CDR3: CASSTGTSGRPPYEQYF. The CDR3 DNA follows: TGTGCCAGCAGTACCGGGACTAGCGGGAGGCCCCCCTACGAGCAGTACTTC.

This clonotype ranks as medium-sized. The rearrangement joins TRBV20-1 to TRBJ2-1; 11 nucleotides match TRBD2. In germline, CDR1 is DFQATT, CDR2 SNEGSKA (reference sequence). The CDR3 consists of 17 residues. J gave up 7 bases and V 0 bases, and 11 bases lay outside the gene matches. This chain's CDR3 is CSAREGPLAGEGNEQFF. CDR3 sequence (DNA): TGCAGTGCTAGAGAGGGCCCACTAGCGGGAGAAGGGAATGAGCAGTTCTTC.

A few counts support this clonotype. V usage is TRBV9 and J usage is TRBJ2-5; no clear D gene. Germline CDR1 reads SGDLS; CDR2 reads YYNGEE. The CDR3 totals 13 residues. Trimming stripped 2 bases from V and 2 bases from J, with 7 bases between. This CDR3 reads CASSVGRQETQYF. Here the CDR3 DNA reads TGTGCCAGCAGCGTCGGCAGACAAGAGACCCAGTACTTC. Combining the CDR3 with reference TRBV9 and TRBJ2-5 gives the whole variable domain DSGVTQTPKHLITATGQRVTLRCSPRSGDLSVYWYQQSLDQGLQFLIQYYNGEERAKGNILERFSAQQFPDLHSELNLSSLELGDSALYFCASSVGRQETQYFGPGTRLLVL.

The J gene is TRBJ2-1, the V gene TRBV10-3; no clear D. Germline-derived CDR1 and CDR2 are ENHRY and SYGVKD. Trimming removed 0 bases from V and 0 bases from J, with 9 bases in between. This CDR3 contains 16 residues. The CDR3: CAISESFVHSYNEQFF. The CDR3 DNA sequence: TGTGCCATCAGTGAGTCCTTTGTGCACTCCTACAATGAGCAGTTCTTC.

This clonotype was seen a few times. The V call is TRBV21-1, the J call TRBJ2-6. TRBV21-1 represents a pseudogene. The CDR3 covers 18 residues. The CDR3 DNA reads TGTGCCAGCAGCCGAAACCAGCCGTGCAGCTCTGGGGCCAACGTCCTGACTTTC. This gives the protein CASSRNQPCSSGANVLTF.

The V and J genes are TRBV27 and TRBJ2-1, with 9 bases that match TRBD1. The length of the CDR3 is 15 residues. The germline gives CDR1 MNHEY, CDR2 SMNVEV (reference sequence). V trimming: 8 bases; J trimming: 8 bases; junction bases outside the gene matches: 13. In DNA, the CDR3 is TGTGCCAGCTCGAAACTAGGGGACAGGGCCTATGAGCAGTTCTTC. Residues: CASSKLGDRAYEQFF.

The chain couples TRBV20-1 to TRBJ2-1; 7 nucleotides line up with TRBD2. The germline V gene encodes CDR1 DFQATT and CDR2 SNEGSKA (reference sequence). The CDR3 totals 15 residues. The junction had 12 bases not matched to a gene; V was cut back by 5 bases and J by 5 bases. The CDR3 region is CSAPLAERQNNEQFF. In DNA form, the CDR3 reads TGCAGTGCTCCCCTAGCGGAGCGCCAAAACAATGAGCAGTTCTTC.

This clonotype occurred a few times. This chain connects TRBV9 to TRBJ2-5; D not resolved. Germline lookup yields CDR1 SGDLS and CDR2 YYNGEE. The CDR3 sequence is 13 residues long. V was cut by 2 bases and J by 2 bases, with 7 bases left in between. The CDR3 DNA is TGTGCCAGCAGCGTTTTTCATCAAGAGACCCAGTACTTC. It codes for CASSVFHQETQYF.

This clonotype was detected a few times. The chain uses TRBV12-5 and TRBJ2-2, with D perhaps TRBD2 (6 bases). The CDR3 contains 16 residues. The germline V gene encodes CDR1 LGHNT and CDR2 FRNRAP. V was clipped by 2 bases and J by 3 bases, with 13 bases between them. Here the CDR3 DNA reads TGTGCTAGTGGTTTGTTGGTGGGAGGACACACCGGGGAGCTGTTTTTT. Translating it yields CASGLLVGGHTGELFF.

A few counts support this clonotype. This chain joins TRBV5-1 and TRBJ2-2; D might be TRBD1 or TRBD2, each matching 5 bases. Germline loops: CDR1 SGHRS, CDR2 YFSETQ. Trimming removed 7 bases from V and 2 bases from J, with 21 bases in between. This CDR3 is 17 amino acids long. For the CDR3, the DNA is TGCGCCAGCTATTCCTTCCCGGGGCGGAGTAACACCGGGGAGCTGTTTTTT. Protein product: CASYSFPGRSNTGELFF.

The CDR3 DNA reads TGCGCCAGCAGCTTCGGCGGGAGCTGGGGCGAGCAGTACTTC. This sequence encodes CASSFGGSWGEQYF. The chain links TRBV5-1 to TRBJ2-7, with 7 bases fitting TRBD2. The CDR3 extends over 14 amino acids. From germline, CDR1 is SGHRS and CDR2 YFSETQ. The junction had 8 bases not matched to a gene; V was cut back by 2 bases and J by 6 bases.

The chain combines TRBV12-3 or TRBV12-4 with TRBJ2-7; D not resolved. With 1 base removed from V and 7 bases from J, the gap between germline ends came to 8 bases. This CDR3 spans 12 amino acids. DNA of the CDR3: TGTGCCAGCAGTTTAGGAAAACTAGAGCAGTACTTC. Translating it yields CASSLGKLEQYF.

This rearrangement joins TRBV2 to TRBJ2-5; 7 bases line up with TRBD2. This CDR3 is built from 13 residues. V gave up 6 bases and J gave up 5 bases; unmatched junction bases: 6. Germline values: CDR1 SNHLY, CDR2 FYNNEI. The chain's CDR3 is CASRREGFETQYF. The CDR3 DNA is TGTGCCAGCAGGAGGGAGGGATTCGAGACCCAGTACTTC.

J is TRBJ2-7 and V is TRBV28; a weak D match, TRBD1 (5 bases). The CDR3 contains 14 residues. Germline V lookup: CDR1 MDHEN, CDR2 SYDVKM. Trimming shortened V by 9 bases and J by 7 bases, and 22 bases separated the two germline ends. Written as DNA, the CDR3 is TGTGCCAGTGCCCGGCAGGGTGCCTCCTTTGAGCAGTACTTC. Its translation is CASARQGASFEQYF.

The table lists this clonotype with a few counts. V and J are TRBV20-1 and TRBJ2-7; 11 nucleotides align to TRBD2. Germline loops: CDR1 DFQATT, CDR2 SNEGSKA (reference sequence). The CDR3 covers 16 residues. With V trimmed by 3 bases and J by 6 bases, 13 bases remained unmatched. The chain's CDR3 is CSARTSGARSTTEQYF. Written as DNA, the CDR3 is TGCAGTGCTAGGACTAGCGGGGCCCGCTCGACTACCGAGCAGTACTTC.

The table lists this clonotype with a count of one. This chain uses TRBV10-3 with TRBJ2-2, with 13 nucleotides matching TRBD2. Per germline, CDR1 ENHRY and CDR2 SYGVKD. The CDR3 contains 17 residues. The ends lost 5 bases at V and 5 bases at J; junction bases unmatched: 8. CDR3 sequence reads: CAISWTSGGTDTGELFF. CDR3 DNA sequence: TGTGCCATCAGTTGGACTAGCGGGGGAACGGATACCGGGGAGCTGTTTTTT.

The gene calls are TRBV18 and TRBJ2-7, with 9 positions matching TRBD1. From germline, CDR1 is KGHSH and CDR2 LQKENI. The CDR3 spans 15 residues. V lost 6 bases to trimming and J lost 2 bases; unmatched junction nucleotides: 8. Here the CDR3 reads CASSQGTGTTYEQYF. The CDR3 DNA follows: TGTGCCAGCTCCCAAGGGACAGGGACTACCTACGAGCAGTACTTC.